These 30 T cell receptor beta chains were sequenced from one sample in a study of blood T cells in healthy people across ages. With a J-beta primer mix and a sample-barcoded 5' primer, a second PCR ran about 6 to 11 cycles. MiXCR was run by TCRdb on the 5' RACE reads, yielding one entry per CDR3 protein. Of 800,000 to 900,000 distinct CDR3 sequences listed, around 62% are singletons. Sample: blood. Every receptor here comes from a man under 40 in good health.

The genes are TRBV7-2 and TRBJ2-6; D is perhaps TRBD2 (5 bases). CDR3 length: 20 residues. Germline CDR1 is SGHTA and CDR2 is FQGNSA. V lost 5 bases and J 1 base, leaving 24 bases between the germline ends. For the CDR3, the DNA is TGTGCCAGCAGCCCCGTTCCCGGCGGGTCACAAGTATCTGGGGCCAACGTCCTGACTTTC. Translated, it gives CASSPVPGGSQVSGANVLTF.

The CDR3 region has the DNA TGCGCCAGCCTGGACAGCCTCACAGATACGCAGTATTTT. This sequence encodes CASLDSLTDTQYF. The gene calls are TRBV5-1 and TRBJ2-3, with a possible D match to TRBD1 (6 bases). The V gene's germline CDR1 is SGHRS and CDR2 YFSETQ. The CDR3 runs 13 residues. V was clipped by 7 bases and J by 2 bases, with 11 bases between them.

This clonotype was counted a few times. The germline gene is not matched at one end of the junction; a read error may be the cause. CDR3 in amino acids: CASSSEADTQYF. DNA for the CDR3: TGTGCCAGCAGCTCCGAAGCAGATACGCAGTATTTT. The chain employs TRBV5-1 and TRBJ2-3; D remains ambiguous. Germline CDR1 is SGHRS and CDR2 is YFSETQ. The CDR3 is 12 amino acids.

This clonotype has only a few counts. The gene calls are TRBV29-1 and TRBJ2-4; D remains unclear. Germline V CDR1 and CDR2: SQVTM, ANQGSEA. V lost 6 bases, J lost 7 bases, and 13 bases lay in between. The CDR3 spans 12 residues. Here the CDR3 DNA reads TGCAGCGTCATCTTGGCAGTGAACATTCAGTACTTC. Translating gives CSVILAVNIQYF.

The chain recombines TRBV25-1 with TRBJ1-6; TRBD1 matches 10 bases. Germline lookup yields CDR1 MGHDK and CDR2 SYGVNS. V shed 5 bases, J shed 7 bases, and the junction held 5 bases outside the gene matches. This CDR3 has 15 residues. CDR3 sequence (DNA): TGTGCCAGCAGTATAGCGACAGGGGGCAATTCACCCCTCCACTTT. Amino acids: CASSIATGGNSPLHF.

The rearrangement joins TRBV15 to TRBJ2-7, with 8 bases matching TRBD1. This CDR3 is 15 amino acids long. V shed 5 bases, J shed 2 bases, and the junction held 8 bases outside the gene matches. CDR1 is LNHNV, CDR2 YYDKDF, per germline (reference sequence). The CDR3 bases are TGTGCCACCAGCCATTCCAGGGGGCTTACCTACGAGCAGTACTTC. It codes for CATSHSRGLTYEQYF.

This sequence joins TRBV5-1 and TRBJ2-6, with a tentative D call TRBD1 (5 bases). Germline V gene sequence: CDR1 SGHRS, CDR2 YFSETQ. Trimming removed 10 bases from V and 0 bases from J, with 17 bases in between. CDR3 length: 16 amino acids. CDR3 in amino acids: CACRSRVDSGANVLTF. The CDR3 DNA reads as TGCGCCTGCCGCTCCAGGGTGGACTCTGGGGCCAACGTCCTGACTTTC.

CDR3 nucleotide sequence: TGTGCCAGCAGTGTGGGGAGGTCCAACTATGGCTACACCTTC. Its protein product is CASSVGRSNYGYTF. The chain joins TRBV27 to TRBJ1-2; unclear D gene. CDR1 and CDR2 (germline): MNHEY, SMNVEV (reference sequence). Trimming left V 5 bases short and J 2 bases short, with 12 bases between. This CDR3 has 14 amino acids.

This clonotype was counted a few times. The V call is TRBV29-1, the J call TRBJ2-5; D unresolved. With 0 bases removed from V and 3 bases from J, the gap between germline ends came to 11 bases. Germline V lookup: CDR1 SQVTM, CDR2 ANQGSEA. The CDR3 consists of 14 residues. The CDR3 here is CSVEDPFRKETQYF. The DNA of the CDR3 is TGCAGCGTTGAAGACCCCTTCAGGAAAGAGACCCAGTACTTC.

V is TRBV4-3 and J is TRBJ2-7; D tentatively fits TRBD1 or TRBD2 (6 bases each). The CDR3 length is 15 residues. The germline V gene has CDR1 LGHNA and CDR2 YSLEER. Trimming removed 4 bases from V and 3 bases from J, with 16 bases in between. CDR3 DNA: TGCGCCAGCAGCCCACAACCGGGGGCCGTCTACGAGCAGTACTTC. It translates to CASSPQPGAVYEQYF.

This clonotype was observed a few times. J is TRBJ1-2 and V is TRBV12-3 or TRBV12-4; possible D gene TRBD1, 5 bases. CDR3 size: 12 residues. V shed 5 bases and J shed 13 bases, with 17 bases lying between them. CDR3 bases: TGTGCCAGCAGTATGGGACTGTATCTAGCCACCTTC. Residues: CASSMGLYLATF.

The gene calls are TRBV7-9 and TRBJ2-2; 7 bases are a match to TRBD1. V was pared by 6 bases and J by 0 bases, with 4 bases of the junction left unmatched. CDR3 length equals 15 residues. Looked up from germline, CDR1 is SEHNR and CDR2 is FQNEAQ (reference sequence). CDR3 sequence reads: CASRRQGANTGELFF. In DNA form, the CDR3 reads TGTGCCAGCAGGAGACAGGGCGCGAACACCGGGGAGCTGTTTTTT. Combining the CDR3 with reference TRBV7-9 and TRBJ2-2 gives the whole variable domain DTGVSQNPRHKITKRGQNVTFRCDPISEHNRLYWYRQTLGQGPEFLTYFQNEAQLEKSRLLSDRFSAERPKGSFSTLEIQRTEQGDSAMYLCASRRQGANTGELFFGEGSRLTVL.

In its sample, this clonotype was seen a few times. This chain connects TRBV25-1 to TRBJ2-3; the D is unclear. The CDR3 runs to 13 residues. CDR1 is MGHDK, CDR2 SYGVNS, per germline. V was clipped by 5 bases and J by 2 bases, with 8 bases between them. CDR3 coding DNA: TGTGCCAGCAGTATCTTATACACAGATACGCAGTATTTT. Translated: CASSILYTDTQYF.

This chain uses TRBV5-1 with TRBJ1-2, with D tentatively TRBD1 (5 bases). CDR3 length: 14 residues. Looked up from germline, CDR1 is SGHRS and CDR2 is YFSETQ. V dropped 4 bases and J dropped 2 bases, with 12 bases sitting between them. The CDR3 protein is CASSVGRPNYGYTF. CDR3 sequence (DNA): TGCGCCAGCAGCGTGGGACGCCCGAACTATGGCTACACCTTC.

The CDR3 DNA follows: TGTGCCAGCAGCCCCCCCGGGCGGCTAGGGACCCAGTACTTC. This gives the protein CASSPPGRLGTQYF. This chain links TRBV7-2 with TRBJ2-5; no clear D gene. V dropped 5 bases and J dropped 7 bases, with 17 bases sitting between them. Germline CDR1 reads SGHTA; CDR2 reads FQGNSA. The CDR3 totals 14 residues.

The J gene is TRBJ2-7, the V gene TRBV28, with 12 bases aligning to TRBD2. The trim removed 7 bases at V and 2 bases at J, leaving 9 bases unmatched. Germline assignment: CDR1 MDHEN and CDR2 SYDVKM. The CDR3 is 16 residues long. The CDR3 loop reads CASTFGTSGYPYEQYF. The CDR3 DNA sequence: TGTGCCAGCACCTTTGGGACTAGCGGGTACCCCTACGAGCAGTACTTC.

This clonotype has at least ten counts. The V and J genes are TRBV18 and TRBJ2-5, with a weak D call TRBD1 (5 bases). The V gene lost 4 bases and the J gene lost 1 base, with 10 bases spanning the gap. CDR1 KGHSH and CDR2 LQKENI come from the germline V gene. The CDR3 length is 14 residues. This CDR3 reads CASSQFQGQETQYF. The CDR3 nucleotides are TGTGCCAGCTCACAATTCCAGGGCCAAGAGACCCAGTACTTC.

Here the CDR3 reads CASSQDQGGGRETQYF. Written as DNA, the CDR3 is TGCGCCAGCAGCCAAGATCAAGGTGGGGGCAGGGAGACCCAGTACTTC. This chain links TRBV4-3 with TRBJ2-5, with D possibly matching TRBD1 (6 bases). Per germline, CDR1 LGHNA and CDR2 YSLEER. The CDR3 covers 16 residues. V dropped 0 bases and J dropped 5 bases, with 16 bases sitting between them.

This chain joins TRBV6-5 and TRBJ2-3; 7 nucleotides align to TRBD2. With 5 bases clipped from V and 7 bases from J, the junction kept 6 bases outside the gene matches. Per the germline V gene, CDR1 is MNHEY and CDR2 is SVGAGI. The CDR3 is 13 amino acids. For the CDR3, the DNA is TGTGCCAGCAGTCCGGGACTACGAAATACGCAGTATTTT. Translation gives CASSPGLRNTQYF.

This clonotype has a handful of counts. The chain recombines TRBV13 with TRBJ1-2; TRBD1 is a possible D gene (6 bases). The CDR3 runs 13 residues. V was clipped by 1 base and J by 8 bases, with 11 bases between them. Per the germline V gene, CDR1 is PRHDT and CDR2 is FYEKMQ (reference sequence). CDR3 residues: CASSLVWTEGYTF. The CDR3 nucleotides are TGTGCCAGCAGCTTAGTATGGACAGAGGGCTACACCTTC.

On this clonotype: This may come from a read error, since a much larger clone is one base off. Here the CDR3 DNA reads TGTGCCAGCAGCTTAGCGGAAAGCTTCTACAATGAGCAGTTCTTC. Protein: CASSLAESFYNEQFF. The genes are TRBV7-6 and TRBJ2-1; no firm D call. This CDR3 region has 15 residues. Between the trimmed V and J ends, which lost 0 bases and 3 bases, there was a span of 9 bases. Germline V gene data show CDR1 as SGHVS and CDR2 as FNYEAQ. The complete variable domain, with remaining parts taken from reference TRBV7-6 and TRBJ2-1, reads GAGVSQSPRYKVTKRGQDVALRCDPISGHVSLYWYRQALGQGPEFLTYFNYEAQQDKSGLPNDRFSAERPEGSISTLTIQRTEQRDSAMYRCASSLAESFYNEQFFGPGTRLTVL.

The J gene is TRBJ1-2, the V gene TRBV4-2, with 11 bases identical to TRBD1. The CDR3 loop spans 15 amino acids. Germline values: CDR1 LGHNA, CDR2 YNFKEQ. V trimming: 1 base; J trimming: 6 bases; junction bases outside the gene matches: 4. CDR3 coding DNA: TGTGCCAGCAGCCAAGCCGGGACAGGGGGGAATGGCTACACCTTC. Translated: CASSQAGTGGNGYTF.

The V call is TRBV12-3 or TRBV12-4, the J call TRBJ1-5, with 8 nucleotides matching TRBD1. This CDR3 comprises 14 residues. V was pared by 5 bases and J by 7 bases, with 7 bases of the junction left unmatched. The CDR3 is CASSPGQGVQPQHF. The DNA for the CDR3 is TGTGCCAGCAGTCCCGGACAGGGAGTACAGCCCCAGCATTTT.

This clonotype was recorded a few times. The junction differs from germline at one of its ends, possibly a read error. The V gene is TRBV6-1, the J gene TRBJ2-1; 9 positions match TRBD1. The CDR3 consists of 16 residues. Germline V gives CDR1 MNHNS, CDR2 SASEGT. CDR3 sequence: CASSEGGTGNYNEQFF. CDR3 in DNA: TGTGCCAGCAGCGAAGGCGGGACAGGGAATTACAATGAGCAGTTCTTC.

Details on this clonotype: At one end the junction does not follow the germline gene, possibly because of a read error. The chain recombines TRBV15 with TRBJ2-2, with 8 positions matching TRBD2. The CDR3 totals 17 residues. Germline loops: CDR1 LNHNV, CDR2 YYDKDF (reference sequence). The chain's CDR3 is CATSRSTIAGNTGELFF. The CDR3 nucleotides read TGTGCCACCAGCAGATCCACAATAGCGGGAAACACTGGGGAGCTGTTTTTT. The entire variable domain, with the rest obtained from reference TRBV15 and TRBJ2-2, is as follows: DAMVIQNPRYQVTQFGKPVTLSCSQTLNHNVMYWYQQKSSQAPKLLFHYYDKDFNNEADTPDNFQSRRPNTSFCFLDIRSPGLGDTAMYLCATSRSTIAGNTGELFFGEGSRLTVL.

V is TRBV4-2 and J is TRBJ2-2, with 9 bases identical to TRBD2. The V segment lost 0 bases and the J segment 4 bases; nucleotides outside the gene matches: 6. The CDR3 spans 17 residues. Germline CDR1 reads LGHNA; CDR2 reads YNFKEQ. The CDR3 nucleotides are TGTGCCAGCAGCCAAGAATCAGCGGGGGGCCTCACCGGGGAGCTGTTTTTT. Translation gives CASSQESAGGLTGELFF.

The genes are TRBV5-4 and TRBJ1-2; 7 nucleotides align to TRBD1. V gave up 10 bases and J gave up 5 bases; unmatched junction bases: 11. There are 13 residues in the CDR3. Germline CDR1 and CDR2: SGHNT and YYREEE (reference sequence). CDR3 DNA sequence: TGTGCCGGTGCGACAGGGAGCGAATATGGCTACACCTTC. Amino acids: CAGATGSEYGYTF.

This clonotype was seen once. The rearrangement links TRBV7-2 to TRBJ2-1; D possibly matches TRBD1 or TRBD2 (8 bases each). The germline V and J ends were trimmed by 4 bases and 10 bases, with 20 bases remaining between them. The CDR3 consists of 15 residues. Germline loops: CDR1 SGHTA, CDR2 FQGNSA. The CDR3 region has the DNA TGTGCCAGCAGCTGGAGGGCGGGGGGACAGGACGAGCAGTTCTTC. Protein sequence: CASSWRAGGQDEQFF.

This clonotype was detected only a few times. V and J are TRBV12-3 or TRBV12-4 and TRBJ2-2; 8 positions agree with TRBD1. J lost 0 bases, V lost 5 bases, and 2 bases had no gene match. CDR3 length: 15 amino acids. DNA of the CDR3: TGTGCCAGCAGTAGACAGGGGTCGAACACCGGGGAGCTGTTTTTT. The encoded protein is CASSRQGSNTGELFF.

The V and J genes are TRBV20-1 and TRBJ1-2; perhaps TRBD1 as D (5 bases). Per germline, CDR1 DFQATT and CDR2 SNEGSKA (reference sequence). CDR3 size: 12 residues. V lost 3 bases and J 1 base, leaving 6 bases between the germline ends. The chain's CDR3 is CSARDNNYGYTF. In DNA form, the CDR3 reads TGCAGTGCTAGGGACAATAACTATGGCTACACCTTC.